This passage covers 11 T cell receptor beta chains from one sample sequenced in a study of shared clonotypes between healthy human individuals. Clones were sequenced by immunoSEQ multiplex PCR, and TCRdb holds only the in-frame ones, with some missing. This sample has more than 400,000 clones; 95% to 96% occur once, and the top ten carry around 0.066%. The source material was naive CD4+ T cells sorted from blood. Subset defined: CD45RA+ positively selected. Receptors originate from a woman aged 25 to 45 in good health.

The V gene is TRBV7-2, the J gene TRBJ1-1, with 7 bases fitting TRBD1. Trimming took 5 bases from V and 4 from J; bases not matched to a gene: 13. The CDR3 length is 16 residues. Germline CDR1 and CDR2: SGHTA and FQGNSA. CDR3 sequence: CASSRTQTGFGTEAFF. CDR3 in DNA: TGTGCCAGCAGCCGCACCCAGACAGGGTTTGGCACTGAAGCTTTCTTT.

The gene calls are TRBV28 and TRBJ2-3; D is unresolved. The CDR3 is 16 residues long. The V end was cut by 3 bases, the J end by 0 bases, with 13 bases between. Germline loops: CDR1 MDHEN, CDR2 SYDVKM. CDR3 sequence: CASSLSAAPSTDTQYF. For the CDR3, the DNA is TGTGCCAGCAGTTTGTCGGCGGCACCTAGCACAGATACGCAGTATTTT.

The rearrangement links TRBV15 to TRBJ2-3, with TRBD2 as a possible D gene (6 bases). Germline CDR1 and CDR2: LNHNV and YYDKDF (reference sequence). CDR3 length: 15 amino acids. Trimming removed 0 bases from V and 4 bases from J, with 11 bases in between. DNA of the CDR3: TGTGCCACCAGCAGAGATCGATCGGGAGCAGATACGCAGTATTTT. It codes for CATSRDRSGADTQYF.

The chain combines TRBV7-9 with TRBJ1-2; unclear D gene. V was clipped by 4 bases and J by 3 bases, with 21 bases between them. The CDR3 loop spans 17 amino acids. Germline V gene lookup returns CDR1 SEHNR and CDR2 FQNEAQ (reference sequence). The CDR3 region has the DNA TGTGCCAGCAGCTCTCCTCGGTGGGGAACAGCATACTATGGCTACACCTTC. This translates into CASSSPRWGTAYYGYTF.

The rearrangement uses TRBV30 and TRBJ2-2; D call uncertain. V lost 1 base and J 3 bases, leaving 6 bases between the germline ends. There are 13 residues in the CDR3. In germline, CDR1 is GTSNPN, CDR2 SVGIG (reference sequence). Here the CDR3 DNA reads TGTGCCTGGAGTGCCCGACACACCGGGGAGCTGTTTTTT. Translating gives CAWSARHTGELFF. The full variable domain, completed using reference TRBV30 and TRBJ2-2, is SQTIHQWPATLVQPVGSPLSLECTVEGTSNPNLYWYRQAAGRGLQLLFYSVGIGQISSEVPQNLSASRPQDRQFILSSKKLLLSDSGFYLCAWSARHTGELFFGEGSRLTVL.

This sequence joins TRBV27 and TRBJ2-5; 10 bases are shared with TRBD1. The J call may be in error: the DNA end matches TRBJ2-7 better. Germline V lookup: CDR1 MNHEY, CDR2 SMNVEV (reference sequence). This CDR3 has 14 residues. The CDR3 is CASSSRQGAFEQYF. The CDR3, as DNA: TGTGCCAGCAGTTCCAGACAGGGGGCCTTCGAGCAGTACTTC.

The V gene is TRBV21-1, the J gene TRBJ2-2. TRBV21-1 is a pseudogene. The CDR3 totals 14 residues. The CDR3 spells CASSISQTSGELFF. The CDR3 coding sequence is TGTGCCAGCAGCATATCTCAAACGTCCGGGGAGCTGTTTTTT.

J is TRBJ1-3 and V is TRBV5-4; the D is unclear. CDR3 length: 14 amino acids. Per the germline V gene, CDR1 is SGHNT and CDR2 is YYREEE (reference sequence). V was clipped by 0 bases and J by 4 bases, with 8 bases between them. The CDR3 spells CASSLEVSGNTIYF. The CDR3 region has the DNA TGTGCCAGCAGCTTGGAAGTATCGGGAAACACCATATATTTT.

V and J are TRBV9 and TRBJ2-1, with TRBD2 matching 11 bases. Looked up from germline, CDR1 is SGDLS and CDR2 is YYNGEE. The trim removed 0 bases at V and 6 bases at J, leaving 8 bases unmatched. This CDR3 has 17 amino acids. The CDR3 sequence: CASSVVTSGSSRNEQFF. CDR3 sequence (DNA): TGTGCCAGCAGCGTAGTTACTAGCGGGAGTTCTCGCAATGAGCAGTTCTTC. Full variable domain (missing parts from reference TRBV9 and TRBJ2-1): DSGVTQTPKHLITATGQRVTLRCSPRSGDLSVYWYQQSLDQGLQFLIQYYNGEERAKGNILERFSAQQFPDLHSELNLSSLELGDSALYFCASSVVTSGSSRNEQFFGPGTRLTVL.

The V gene is TRBV28, the J gene TRBJ2-1, with TRBD2 matching 10 bases. V dropped 8 bases and J dropped 8; count of bases not matched to a gene: 9. This CDR3 has 14 residues. Germline assignment: CDR1 MDHEN and CDR2 SYDVKM. Here the CDR3 reads CASLPSGSVYEQFF. In nucleotides, the CDR3 is TGTGCCAGCCTACCTAGCGGGAGCGTGTATGAGCAGTTCTTC. Complete variable domain (other parts from reference TRBV28 and TRBJ2-1): DVKVTQSSRYLVKRTGEKVFLECVQDMDHENMFWYRQDPGLGLRLIYFSYDVKMKEKGDIPEGYSVSREKKERFSLILESASTNQTSMYLCASLPSGSVYEQFFGPGTRLTVL.

The chain links TRBV9 to TRBJ2-1; TRBD2 matches 10 bases. The CDR3 length is 16 residues. Trimming cost V 2 bases and J 6 bases; bases outside gene matches: 8. The germline V gene encodes CDR1 SGDLS and CDR2 YYNGEE. CDR3 protein: CASSVSSGSNFNEQFF. The CDR3 DNA follows: TGTGCCAGCAGCGTCTCTAGCGGGAGTAATTTCAATGAGCAGTTCTTC.